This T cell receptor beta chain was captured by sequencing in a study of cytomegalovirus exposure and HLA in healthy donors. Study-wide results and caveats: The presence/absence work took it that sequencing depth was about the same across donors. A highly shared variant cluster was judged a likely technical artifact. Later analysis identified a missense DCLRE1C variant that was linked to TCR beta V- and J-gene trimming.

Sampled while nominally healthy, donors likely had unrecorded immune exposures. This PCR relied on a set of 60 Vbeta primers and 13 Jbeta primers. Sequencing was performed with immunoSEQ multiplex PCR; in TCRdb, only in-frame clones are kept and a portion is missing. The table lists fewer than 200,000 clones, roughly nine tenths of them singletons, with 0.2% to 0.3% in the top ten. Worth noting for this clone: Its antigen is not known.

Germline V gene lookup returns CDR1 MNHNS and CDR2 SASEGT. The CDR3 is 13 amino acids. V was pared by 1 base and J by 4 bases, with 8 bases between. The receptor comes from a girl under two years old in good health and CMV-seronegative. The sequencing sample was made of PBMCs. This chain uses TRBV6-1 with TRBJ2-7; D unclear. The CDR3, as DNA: TGTGCCAGCAGTGAAGGGGTCAGGTACGAGCAGTACTTC. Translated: CASSEGVRYEQYF.